This is a list of T cell receptor beta chains from one sample in a study of neurological immune-mediated disorders. In TCRdb, the 5' RACE reads were re-called with MiXCR into one record per CDR3 protein. The sample has 50,000 to 70,000 distinct CDR3 sequences, 2% to 2.5% seen once. Sequences were obtained from PBMCs. The receptors here all came from a man in his fifties with multiple sclerosis. Each CDR3 is given with its conserved first and last residue. Fields, in order: CDR3 protein, J gene, CDR3 length, V gene.

CASSYGAMGNTIYF	TRBJ1-3	14	TRBV5-1
CASSYSGNTEAFF	TRBJ1-1	13	TRBV12-3/TRBV12-4
CASSVGPGGAEAFF	TRBJ1-1	14	TRBV9
CASSEGTGNTIYF	TRBJ1-3	13	TRBV25-1
CASSPGTRNTEAFF	TRBJ1-1	14	TRBV6-5
CASRPGQGRLDIGGYTF	TRBJ1-2	17	TRBV19
CSVTPLSGGSIYNEQFF	TRBJ2-1	17	TRBV29-1
CASSPRTEAFF	TRBJ1-1	11	TRBV6-2/TRBV6-3
CSANWDTNIQYF	TRBJ2-4	12	TRBV20-1
CASSRGGDYNEQFF	TRBJ2-1	14	TRBV6-5
CASSQPTGSLAKNIQYF	TRBJ2-4	17	TRBV3-1
CASSQTGTAAYEQYF	TRBJ2-7	15	TRBV7-2
CASSLLNEGPKNIQYF	TRBJ2-4	16	TRBV6-2/TRBV6-3
CASSRGLLAGGLLNEQFF	TRBJ2-1	18	TRBV6-6
CASSLPGHRYQETQYF	TRBJ2-5	16	TRBV12-3/TRBV12-4
CSSKLGQGEDTQYF	TRBJ2-3	14	TRBV29-1
CASSLMRGAGETQYF	TRBJ2-5	15	TRBV5-1
CASSIGQGDYEQFF	TRBJ2-1	14	TRBV19
CASSQVATKGDEKLFF	TRBJ1-4	16	TRBV4-2
CASTDATGNQPQHF	TRBJ1-5	14	TRBV6-5
CATRWGGGDGYTF	TRBJ1-2	13	TRBV12-3/TRBV12-4
CASSLDRSYEQYF	TRBJ2-7	13	TRBV7-2
CASSLGTGGGYEQYF	TRBJ2-7	15	TRBV7-2
CASSAGLAAQETQYF	TRBJ2-5	15	TRBV6-1
CASSPPGEDEQYF	TRBJ2-7	13	TRBV18
CSGDGGLAGEDTQYF	TRBJ2-3	15	TRBV20-1
CASKERTSWNEQFF	TRBJ2-1	14	TRBV27
CSVAGQINTGELFF	TRBJ2-2	14	TRBV29-1
CASSQTLSSGNTIYF	TRBJ1-3	15	TRBV4-2
CASSWGQGEKLFF	TRBJ1-4	13	TRBV27
CASSGTGGRQETQYF	TRBJ2-5	15	TRBV5-1
CASTLQGSDTEAFF	TRBJ1-1	14	TRBV5-1
CSARDSRGTGELFF	TRBJ2-2	14	TRBV20-1
CASRRDRTNTEAFF	TRBJ1-1	14	TRBV10-1